Presented here are 27 T cell receptor beta chains from one specimen sequenced in a study of T cell repertoires in cytomegalovirus infection. TCRdb redid the calling of the reads with MiXCR, one entry per CDR3 protein. The table records about 530,000 distinct CDR3 sequences, about 26% of them present only once. Sequencing was performed on PBMCs. These receptors all stem from a human donor in good health (CMV status not recorded). Some clones in this sample may be carry-over from other donors' samples.

The genes are TRBV4-3 and TRBJ1-1; no clear D. Trimming stripped 1 base from V and 2 bases from J, with 14 bases between. Germline loops: CDR1 LGHNA, CDR2 YSLEER. This CDR3 spans 16 amino acids. In nucleotides, the CDR3 is TGCGCCAGCAGCCAAGGGTTATCCCCCCCCAACACTGAAGCTTTCTTT. Translating gives CASSQGLSPPNTEAFF.

This clonotype has ten or more counts. This chain connects TRBV6-5 to TRBJ1-4; D perhaps matches TRBD1 (5 bases). CDR1 is MNHEY and CDR2 is SVGAGI in the germline V gene. V was trimmed by 5 bases and J by 2 bases, leaving 15 bases between them. The CDR3 spans 16 residues. Here the CDR3 reads CASSRQPPMTNEKLFF. The CDR3 nucleotides are TGTGCCAGCAGTCGACAGCCTCCTATGACTAATGAAAAACTGTTTTTT.

This clonotype has just a few counts. V and J are TRBV7-6 and TRBJ1-6, with 9 bases that match TRBD1. V shed 1 base and J 13 bases; nucleotides not matched to a gene: 8. This CDR3 spans 15 amino acids. Germline loops: CDR1 SGHVS, CDR2 FNYEAQ. CDR3 protein: CASSLEGQGSYPLHF. Written as DNA, the CDR3 is TGTGCCAGCAGCTTAGAGGGACAGGGAAGTTACCCCCTCCACTTT. Full variable domain (remainder filled in from reference TRBV7-6 and TRBJ1-6): GAGVSQSPRYKVTKRGQDVALRCDPISGHVSLYWYRQALGQGPEFLTYFNYEAQQDKSGLPNDRFSAERPEGSISTLTIQRTEQRDSAMYRCASSLEGQGSYPLHFGNGTRLTVT.

This clonotype was counted many times. The chain links TRBV7-2 to TRBJ2-7; D call uncertain. V dropped 5 bases and J dropped 2 bases, with 7 bases sitting between them. Germline CDR1 reads SGHTA; CDR2 reads FQGNSA. The CDR3 totals 12 residues. The CDR3 sequence is CASSPSTYEQYF. The CDR3 coding sequence is TGTGCCAGCAGCCCATCCACCTACGAGCAGTACTTC.

This clonotype was counted many times. This rearrangement joins TRBV7-2 to TRBJ2-1; a possible D gene is TRBD1 (6 bases). Between the trimmed V and J ends, which lost 5 bases and 0 bases, there was a span of 17 bases. This CDR3 is 17 amino acids long. Germline V gene data show CDR1 as SGHTA and CDR2 as FQGNSA. In DNA form, the CDR3 reads TGTGCCAGCAGCATCACCGGGACAACCTACTCCTACAATGAGCAGTTCTTC. Residues: CASSITGTTYSYNEQFF.

This clonotype was counted between two and nine times. This rearrangement joins TRBV5-1 to TRBJ1-2; no clear D gene. The ends were cut back, 0 bases at V and 8 bases at J, with 14 bases in the middle. The CDR3 has 14 amino acids. Germline V gives CDR1 SGHRS, CDR2 YFSETQ. The DNA for the CDR3 is TGCGCCAGCAGCTTGGTACCGGCCACGAACGGCTACACCTTC. Protein sequence: CASSLVPATNGYTF.

The chain is built from TRBV12-3 or TRBV12-4 and TRBJ2-5; D unresolved. V gave up 5 bases and J gave up 5 bases, with 9 bases separating them. The CDR3 is 12 amino acids. The CDR3 nucleotides are TGTGCCAGCAGTGAGATGGGGGAGACCCAGTACTTC. Protein sequence: CASSEMGETQYF.

The sample holds a few counts of this clonotype. V usage is TRBV7-9 and J usage is TRBJ1-1; 10 nucleotides match TRBD1. Per the germline V gene, CDR1 is SEHNR and CDR2 is FQNEAQ (reference sequence). This CDR3 contains 18 residues. Germline trimming cut 4 bases from V and 2 bases from J; bases unmatched to any gene: 13. CDR3 amino acids: CASSSGSRDRGDNTEAFF. The CDR3 nucleotides read TGTGCCAGCAGCTCGGGGAGCCGGGACAGGGGAGACAACACTGAAGCTTTCTTT.

The chain has TRBV20-1 and TRBJ2-1, with TRBD2 matching over 9 bases. J lost 5 bases, V lost 6 bases, and 14 bases had no gene match. Germline assignment: CDR1 DFQATT and CDR2 SNEGSKA (reference sequence). The CDR3 extends over 16 amino acids. The CDR3 protein is CSATAPAGTSNNEQFF. The CDR3 DNA reads as TGCAGTGCCACGGCCCCTGCCGGGACTAGCAACAATGAGCAGTTCTTC.

A remark on this clonotype: The junction and the germline gene differ at one end; a read error may be behind it. This chain uses TRBV2 with TRBJ2-7, with 11 bases matching TRBD2. CDR3 length: 15 residues. Germline CDR1 reads SNHLY; CDR2 reads FYNNEI. CDR3 sequence: CASSEGTSGAYEQYF. The CDR3 DNA reads TGTGCCAGCAGCGAAGGGACTAGCGGAGCCTACGAGCAGTACTTC.

The rearrangement joins TRBV5-1 to TRBJ2-5; D may be TRBD2 (6 bases). The V gene's germline CDR1 is SGHRS and CDR2 YFSETQ. The CDR3 loop spans 14 amino acids. V dropped 0 bases and J dropped 4 bases, with 10 bases sitting between them. CDR3 sequence: CASSLGEARETQYF. CDR3 bases: TGCGCCAGCAGCTTGGGGGAGGCACGAGAGACCCAGTACTTC.

The V call is TRBV7-2, the J call TRBJ1-3; 7 positions agree with TRBD1. V gave up 4 bases and J gave up 0 bases; unmatched junction bases: 6. The CDR3 is made up of 16 amino acids. Germline V gives CDR1 SGHTA, CDR2 FQGNSA. The CDR3 region has the DNA TGTGCCAGCAGCTGGACAGGCTCTAGCTCTGGAAACACCATATATTTT. Its translation is CASSWTGSSSGNTIYF. Full variable domain (remainder filled in from reference TRBV7-2 and TRBJ1-3): GAGVSQSPSNKVTEKGKDVELRCDPISGHTALYWYRQSLGQGLEFLIYFQGNSAPDKSGLPSDRFSAERTGGSVSTLTIQRTQQEDSAVYLCASSWTGSSSGNTIYFGEGSWLTVV.

V and J are TRBV28 and TRBJ1-1; D is ambiguous. V was pared by 6 bases and J by 2 bases, with 7 bases between. CDR1 and CDR2 (germline): MDHEN, SYDVKM. This CDR3 is built from 12 residues. CDR3 sequence: CASRFQNTEAFF. As DNA, the CDR3 is TGTGCCAGCAGGTTTCAAAACACTGAAGCTTTCTTT.

Worth noting for this clonotype: This may be a read error: a much more frequent sequence differs by one nucleotide. This chain uses TRBV7-4 with TRBJ1-1; 12 nucleotides align to TRBD1. The germline V gene encodes CDR1 SGHVT and CDR2 SQSDAQ. The CDR3 consists of 15 residues. The CDR3 protein is CTSSGGDRGRTEAFF. As DNA, the CDR3 is TGTACCAGCAGCGGCGGGGACAGGGGGCGTACTGAAGCTTTCTTT.

This sequence joins TRBV3-1 and TRBJ2-3; 8 bases align to TRBD2. Losses at the gene ends were 0 bases for V and 9 bases for J; bases not matched to a gene: 5. CDR3 size: 14 residues. Germline V gene lookup returns CDR1 LGHDT and CDR2 YNNKEL (reference sequence). CDR3 loop: CASSQDLVAGTQYF. CDR3 nucleotide sequence: TGTGCCAGCAGCCAAGATCTAGTAGCGGGAACGCAGTATTTT.

The chain combines TRBV19 with TRBJ2-3; D remains unclear. Trimming left V 1 base short and J 2 bases short, with 10 bases between. Germline V lookup: CDR1 LNHDA, CDR2 SQIVND (reference sequence). This CDR3 region has 15 residues. Here the CDR3 reads CASSIVHRHTDTQYF. The DNA of the CDR3 is TGTGCCAGTAGTATAGTGCACAGACACACAGATACGCAGTATTTT.

This clonotype was observed at least ten times. The chain couples TRBV20-1 to TRBJ2-1; 8 bases agree with TRBD2. The CDR3 sequence is 17 residues long. The germline V gene encodes CDR1 DFQATT and CDR2 SNEGSKA (reference sequence). V trimming: 0 bases; J trimming: 7 bases; junction bases outside the gene matches: 14. The CDR3 DNA is TGCAGTGCTAGAGATGTCCCTAGCGGGTGGGCGGGGAATGAGCAGTTCTTC. It translates to CSARDVPSGWAGNEQFF.

The V gene is TRBV7-2, the J gene TRBJ1-1, with unresolved D. Germline-derived CDR1 and CDR2 are SGHTA and FQGNSA. The CDR3 is 14 amino acids. V lost 5 bases to trimming and J lost 0 bases, with 10 bases between them. This CDR3 reads CASSGRELNTEAFF. In DNA form, the CDR3 reads TGTGCCAGCAGCGGCCGGGAGCTGAACACTGAAGCTTTCTTT.

This clonotype was detected many times. This sequence joins TRBV6-2 or TRBV6-3 and TRBJ2-7; 8 bases are a match to TRBD2. The V gene end was trimmed by 2 bases and the J gene end by 6 bases; junction bases not matched to a gene: 3. This CDR3 contains 13 residues. CDR1 and CDR2 (germline): MNHEY, SVGEGT. The CDR3 reads CASSYRGRSEQYV. CDR3 DNA: TGTGCCAGCAGTTACCGCGGGAGGAGCGAGCAGTACGTC.

This clonotype was seen more than once but under ten times. The chain joins TRBV5-6 to TRBJ2-1; D is uncertain. The CDR3 length is 15 residues. Trimming took off 3 bases at V and 0 bases at J, with 10 bases between the two ends. CDR1 SGHDT and CDR2 YYEEEE come from the germline V gene. The CDR3 spells CASSSVEYSYNEQFF. In nucleotides, the CDR3 is TGTGCCAGCAGCTCCGTTGAATACTCCTACAATGAGCAGTTCTTC. The whole variable domain, remainder taken from reference TRBV5-6 and TRBJ2-1, is DAGVTQSPTHLIKTRGQQVTLRCSPKSGHDTVSWYQQALGQGPQFIFQYYEEEERQRGNFPDRFSGHQFPNYSSELNVNALLLGDSALYLCASSSVEYSYNEQFFGPGTRLTVL.

This clonotype was counted only a few times. The rearrangement uses TRBV7-9 and TRBJ2-3; D is uncertain. Trimming took 4 bases from V and 0 from J, leaving 14 bases between them. CDR1 and CDR2 (germline): SEHNR, FQNEAQ (reference sequence). CDR3 length: 16 residues. Here the CDR3 reads CASSSGLRLSTDTQYF. DNA of the CDR3: TGTGCCAGCAGCTCCGGCTTGCGCCTTAGCACAGATACGCAGTATTTT.

V is TRBV28 and J is TRBJ1-5; possibly TRBD1 for D (6 bases). This CDR3 is 17 amino acids long. CDR1 MDHEN and CDR2 SYDVKM come from the germline V gene. With 2 bases removed from V and 7 bases from J, the gap between germline ends came to 21 bases. The CDR3 here is CASSLRWGGGARQPQHF. CDR3 sequence (DNA): TGTGCCAGCAGTTTACGTTGGGGCGGGGGGGCTCGGCAGCCCCAGCATTTT. The full variable domain, its missing parts supplied by reference TRBV28 and TRBJ1-5, is DVKVTQSSRYLVKRTGEKVFLECVQDMDHENMFWYRQDPGLGLRLIYFSYDVKMKEKGDIPEGYSVSREKKERFSLILESASTNQTSMYLCASSLRWGGGARQPQHFGDGTRLSIL.

The chain recombines TRBV7-9 with TRBJ2-1; D gene uncertain. Trimming pared 2 bases from V and 5 bases from J, leaving 7 bases between. The germline V gene has CDR1 SEHNR and CDR2 FQNEAQ (reference sequence). This CDR3 is 13 amino acids long. CDR3 DNA: TGTGCCAGCAGCTTAAGCGAAAACAATGAGCAGTTCTTC. Protein: CASSLSENNEQFF.

This rearrangement joins TRBV3-1 to TRBJ1-6; TRBD1 agrees at 7 bases. CDR1 is LGHDT, CDR2 YNNKEL, per germline (reference sequence). The CDR3 loop spans 15 amino acids. After removal of 8 bases from V and 7 bases from J, the junction contained 11 bases not matched to a gene. The chain's CDR3 is CASGSTGLRNSPLHF. The CDR3 DNA sequence: TGTGCCAGCGGTTCGACAGGGTTGAGGAATTCACCCCTCCACTTT.

V usage is TRBV7-9 and J usage is TRBJ1-2, with 7 bases matching TRBD1. CDR1 SEHNR and CDR2 FQNEAQ come from the germline V gene (reference sequence). After removal of 5 bases from V and 4 bases from J, the junction contained 16 bases not matched to a gene. The CDR3 is 17 residues long. CDR3 amino acids: CASSPSPGQAEFYGYTF. CDR3 nucleotides: TGTGCCAGCAGCCCATCCCCCGGACAGGCCGAATTCTATGGCTACACCTTC. The whole variable domain, filled in from reference TRBV7-9 and TRBJ1-2, reads DTGVSQNPRHKITKRGQNVTFRCDPISEHNRLYWYRQTLGQGPEFLTYFQNEAQLEKSRLLSDRFSAERPKGSFSTLEIQRTEQGDSAMYLCASSPSPGQAEFYGYTFGSGTRLTVV.

The chain combines TRBV19 with TRBJ2-5, with TRBD2 matching 9 bases. V shed 7 bases and J 4 bases; nucleotides not matched to a gene: 4. The CDR3 is 13 residues long. Germline values: CDR1 LNHDA, CDR2 SQIVND (reference sequence). CDR3 in DNA: TGTGCCAGTAACCCAGCGGGAGGAGAGACCCAGTACTTC. It codes for CASNPAGGETQYF.

J is TRBJ2-7 and V is TRBV7-2; 11 bases agree with TRBD2. The V gene end was trimmed by 5 bases and the J gene end by 0 bases; junction bases not matched to a gene: 6. Germline-derived CDR1 and CDR2 are SGHTA and FQGNSA. This CDR3 spans 16 amino acids. The CDR3 region is CASSRPGLADSYEQYF. DNA of the CDR3: TGTGCCAGCAGCAGGCCGGGACTAGCGGACTCCTACGAGCAGTACTTC.